This record covers a single T cell receptor (beta chain). Other DNA sequences in this sample translate to the same CDR3. This record belongs to a study of blood T cell repertoires in COVID-19. The overall study: The United States, Italy and Spain were the sources of the acute and convalescent COVID-19 samples. From T cells, B-cell-depleted T cells, or PBMCs came the material, which was cDNA or gDNA.

Per the germline V gene, CDR1 is MNHNS and CDR2 is SASEGT. The V gene lost 0 bases and the J gene lost 3 bases, with 12 bases spanning the gap. The CDR3 length is 16 residues. Per the original methods: By means of reference gene primer amplification, nucleated cell counts were estimated. Produced via immunoSEQ multiplex PCR; TCRdb's table is partial and in-frame only. V, J and clone size are those of that table, while D and trimming were read from the DNA. The data contain about 64,000 clones, 75% to 85% of them singletons. V is TRBV6-1 and J is TRBJ1-5; tentative D call: TRBD1 (6 bases). The source is a woman aged 60-75 years with acute or convalescent COVID-19. Source material: peripheral blood. The CDR3 loop is CASSEAWTVSNQPQHF. CDR3 coding DNA: TGTGCCAGCAGTGAAGCATGGACAGTCTCCAATCAGCCCCAGCATTTT.